This is a list of T cell receptor beta chains from one sample in a study of T cell responses to AZD1222 COVID-19 vaccine. Sequencing was performed with immunoSEQ multiplex PCR; in TCRdb, only in-frame clones are kept and a portion is missing. The sample consists of more than 75,000 clones, 88% of them appearing once. The sequenced sample was peripheral blood, obtained 28 days after the second AZD1222 dose. Receptor source: an adult who received the AZD1222 COVID-19 vaccine. Each CDR3 is given with its conserved first and last residue. The order of the fields is CDR3 protein, CDR3 DNA, V gene, D gene, clone size, J gene. A D gene is named only where the DNA matches it firmly. Only part of the rows carry a size: once, few, many, or a class if the clone is expanded.

cdr3_aa: CSVYTWNTEAFF
cdr3_nt: TGCAGCGTTTATACGTGGAACACTGAAGCTTTCTTT
v_call: TRBV29-1
d_call: .
clone_size: .
j_call: TRBJ1-1

cdr3_aa: CASSPVHGWATPASGAYEQYF
cdr3_nt: TGTGCCAGCAGCCCCGTCCATGGGTGGGCCACACCTGCTAGCGGGGCCTACGAGCAGTACTTC
v_call: TRBV14
d_call: TRBD2
clone_size: .
j_call: TRBJ2-7

cdr3_aa: CASSSSGADTQYF
cdr3_nt: TGTGCCAGCAGCTCGAGCGGTGCAGATACGCAGTATTTT
v_call: TRBV7-3
d_call: .
clone_size: .
j_call: TRBJ2-3

cdr3_aa: CASSFRAKKDGYTF
cdr3_nt: TGTGCCAGCAGCTTCCGGGCCAAGAAGGATGGCTACACCTTC
v_call: TRBV7-2
d_call: .
clone_size: .
j_call: TRBJ1-2

cdr3_aa: CAWSSGQGGKPQHF
cdr3_nt: TGTGCCTGGAGCTCGGGACAGGGGGGGAAGCCCCAGCATTTT
v_call: TRBV30
d_call: TRBD1
clone_size: .
j_call: TRBJ1-5

cdr3_aa: CASSQSNVFEQFF
cdr3_nt: TGTGCCAGCAGCCAATCCAACGTATTTGAGCAGTTCTTC
v_call: TRBV12-3/TRBV12-4
d_call: .
clone_size: .
j_call: TRBJ2-1

cdr3_aa: CASSLRGNGELFF
cdr3_nt: TGTGCCAGCAGCCTTAGGGGAAACGGGGAGCTGTTTTTT
v_call: TRBV7-2
d_call: .
clone_size: .
j_call: TRBJ2-2

cdr3_aa: CASSESGGLRTDTQYF
cdr3_nt: TGCGCCAGCAGTGAGTCGGGGGGTCTCCGCACAGATACGCAGTATTTT
v_call: TRBV10-1
d_call: .
clone_size: .
j_call: TRBJ2-3

cdr3_aa: CASSATGYPQETQYF
cdr3_nt: TGTGCCAGCAGTGCAACAGGGTATCCCCAAGAGACCCAGTACTTC
v_call: TRBV6-4
d_call: .
clone_size: .
j_call: TRBJ2-5

cdr3_aa: CASSLDTRRRGHQPQHF
cdr3_nt: TGTGCCAGCAGCTTAGATACCCGGCGCAGGGGGCATCAGCCCCAGCATTTT
v_call: TRBV11-2
d_call: TRBD1
clone_size: .
j_call: TRBJ1-5

cdr3_aa: CASSLGQNTEAFF
cdr3_nt: TGTGCCAGCAGCCTAGGGCAGAACACTGAAGCTTTCTTT
v_call: TRBV16
d_call: .
clone_size: once
j_call: TRBJ1-1

cdr3_aa: CASSPDRANSPLHF
cdr3_nt: TGTGCCAGCAGTCCCGACAGGGCTAATTCACCCCTCCACTTT
v_call: TRBV27
d_call: TRBD1
clone_size: .
j_call: TRBJ1-6

cdr3_aa: CASNLKSTEAFF
cdr3_nt: TGTGCCAGCAACCTGAAGAGCACTGAAGCTTTCTTT
v_call: TRBV6-6
d_call: .
clone_size: .
j_call: TRBJ1-1

cdr3_aa: CATSDGGAEAFF
cdr3_nt: TGTGCCACCAGTGATGGGGGGGCAGAAGCTTTCTTT
v_call: TRBV24-1
d_call: .
clone_size: .
j_call: TRBJ1-1

cdr3_aa: CASSLGSGPIYNEQFF
cdr3_nt: TGTGCCAGCAGCTTGGGGAGCGGCCCTATATACAATGAGCAGTTCTTC
v_call: TRBV11-2
d_call: .
clone_size: few
j_call: TRBJ2-1

cdr3_aa: CASSIGGGLAGDGQFF
cdr3_nt: TGTGCCAGTAGTATCGGCGGGGGACTAGCGGGAGATGGGCAGTTCTTC
v_call: TRBV19
d_call: TRBD2
clone_size: .
j_call: TRBJ2-1

cdr3_aa: CASTGQRGNTIYF
cdr3_nt: TGTGCCAGCACCGGACAGAGAGGAAACACCATATATTTT
v_call: TRBV2
d_call: .
clone_size: .
j_call: TRBJ1-3

cdr3_aa: CASSKVTGSYEQYF
cdr3_nt: TGTGCCAGCAGCAAAGTGACAGGCTCCTACGAGCAGTACTTC
v_call: TRBV7-2
d_call: .
clone_size: .
j_call: TRBJ2-7

cdr3_aa: CAWSVGSTYEQYF
cdr3_nt: TGTGCCTGGAGTGTCGGCAGCACCTACGAGCAGTACTTC
v_call: TRBV30
d_call: .
clone_size: .
j_call: TRBJ2-7

cdr3_aa: CSALENTEAFF
cdr3_nt: TGCAGTGCTCTTGAGAACACTGAAGCTTTCTTT
v_call: TRBV20-1
d_call: .
clone_size: .
j_call: TRBJ1-1

cdr3_aa: CASSYSQTDKNIQYF
cdr3_nt: TGTGCCAGCAGTTACTCTCAGACAGACAAAAACATTCAGTACTTC
v_call: TRBV6-6
d_call: .
clone_size: .
j_call: TRBJ2-4

cdr3_aa: CANSLGRGTEAFF
cdr3_nt: TGTGCCAACAGCTTAGGCCGGGGCACTGAAGCTTTCTTT
v_call: TRBV11-2
d_call: .
clone_size: .
j_call: TRBJ1-1

cdr3_aa: CASSPGTSGRAGTGELFF
cdr3_nt: TGTGCCAGCAGTCCTGGGACTAGCGGGAGGGCCGGCACCGGGGAGCTGTTTTTT
v_call: TRBV28
d_call: TRBD2
clone_size: .
j_call: TRBJ2-2

cdr3_aa: CASSDTGLAGVADTQYF
cdr3_nt: TGTGCCAGCAGTGACACGGGACTAGCGGGAGTGGCAGATACGCAGTATTTT
v_call: TRBV6-1
d_call: TRBD2
clone_size: .
j_call: TRBJ2-3

cdr3_aa: CATRDSVNTGELFF
cdr3_nt: TGCGCCACCCGGGACTCCGTGAACACCGGGGAGCTGTTTTTT
v_call: TRBV5-1
d_call: .
clone_size: .
j_call: TRBJ2-2

cdr3_aa: CASSLVGGEKLFF
cdr3_nt: TGTGCCAGCAGCCTCGTGGGAGGGGAAAAACTGTTTTTT
v_call: TRBV7-2
d_call: .
clone_size: .
j_call: TRBJ1-4

cdr3_aa: CASSETWTSGGSYEQYF
cdr3_nt: TGTGCCAGCAGCGAAACATGGACTAGCGGGGGGTCCTACGAGCAGTACTTC
v_call: TRBV5-4
d_call: TRBD2
clone_size: .
j_call: TRBJ2-7

cdr3_aa: CAAGGLLGDTQYF
cdr3_nt: TGTGCGGCCGGGGGCCTCCTCGGGGATACGCAGTATTTT
v_call: TRBV27
d_call: .
clone_size: .
j_call: TRBJ2-3

cdr3_aa: CASSQEGTRNEAFF
cdr3_nt: TGTGCCAGCAGCCAAGAAGGGACCCGGAATGAAGCTTTCTTT
v_call: TRBV3-1/TRBV3-2
d_call: .
clone_size: .
j_call: TRBJ1-1

cdr3_aa: CAISGNRGRTQKNTEAFF
cdr3_nt: TGTGCCATCAGTGGCAACAGGGGGCGTACGCAAAAGAACACTGAAGCTTTCTTT
v_call: TRBV10-3
d_call: TRBD1
clone_size: .
j_call: TRBJ1-1

cdr3_aa: CASSLEAGNTIYF
cdr3_nt: TGTGCCAGCAGCTTGGAAGCTGGAAACACCATATATTTT
v_call: TRBV11-3
d_call: .
clone_size: .
j_call: TRBJ1-3

cdr3_aa: CASSPRGAGVVYEQYF
cdr3_nt: TGTGCCAGCAGCCCCAGAGGGGCGGGAGTTGTATACGAGCAGTACTTC
v_call: TRBV7-2
d_call: TRBD2
clone_size: medium-sized
j_call: TRBJ2-7

cdr3_aa: CASSLASRGQGNEKLFF
cdr3_nt: TGTGCCAGCAGCTTAGCGTCCCGGGGGCAGGGGAATGAAAAACTGTTTTTT
v_call: TRBV7-6
d_call: .
clone_size: .
j_call: TRBJ1-4

cdr3_aa: CASSQDWVGSGNTIYF
cdr3_nt: TGCGCCAGCAGCCAAGATTGGGTGGGCTCTGGAAACACCATATATTTT
v_call: TRBV4-3
d_call: .
clone_size: .
j_call: TRBJ1-3

cdr3_aa: CASSDYRGYYEQYF
cdr3_nt: TGTGCCAGCAGTGATTACAGGGGATACTACGAGCAGTACTTC
v_call: TRBV6-1
d_call: TRBD1
clone_size: .
j_call: TRBJ2-7